These 20 T cell receptor beta chains were all obtained from the same sample, sequenced in a study of blood T cells in healthy people across ages. Then a second PCR, running roughly 7 to 12 cycles, was carried out with a sample-barcoded 5' primer and a J-beta primer mix. TCRdb re-called the 5' RACE reads with MiXCR, one entry per CDR3 protein. Of some 1 million distinct CDR3 sequences in the sample, 35% to 55% were seen once. Sequences were obtained from blood. These TCRs come from a woman in her sixties or seventies in good health.

V gene TRBV7-9 combines with J gene TRBJ1-4; D is ambiguous. From germline, CDR1 is SEHNR and CDR2 FQNEAQ (reference sequence). CDR3 length equals 14 residues. V lost 5 bases to trimming and J lost 0 bases, with 7 bases between them. CDR3 bases: TGTGCCAGCAGCCCAGAAGCAACTAATGAAAAACTGTTTTTT. It specifies CASSPEATNEKLFF.

The gene calls are TRBV27 and TRBJ2-5; D ambiguous. Per germline, CDR1 MNHEY and CDR2 SMNVEV (reference sequence). V lost 8 bases and J 2 bases, leaving 12 bases between the germline ends. This CDR3 spans 13 amino acids. In nucleotides, the CDR3 is TGTGCCAGCGGCTTCGACGAGCAAGAGACCCAGTACTTC. Amino acids: CASGFDEQETQYF.

The chain combines TRBV5-1 with TRBJ1-2; a weak D match, TRBD1 (6 bases). In germline, CDR1 is SGHRS, CDR2 YFSETQ. This CDR3 contains 15 residues. The ends were cut back, 0 bases at V and 1 base at J, with 10 bases in the middle. Here the CDR3 reads CASSLGQGINYGYTF. CDR3 DNA: TGCGCCAGCAGCTTGGGGCAGGGGATTAACTATGGCTACACCTTC.

The chain is built from TRBV7-2 and TRBJ2-1, with TRBD2 as a possible D gene (5 bases). From germline, CDR1 is SGHTA and CDR2 FQGNSA. This CDR3 has 14 residues. Trimming took 3 bases from V and 5 from J, leaving 11 bases between them. Written as DNA, the CDR3 is TGTGCCAGCAGCTTGGGGAGTAGCGACAATGAGCAGTTCTTC. It encodes CASSLGSSDNEQFF.

The chain joins TRBV18 to TRBJ1-1; D gene ambiguous. The germline V gene has CDR1 KGHSH and CDR2 LQKENI. The ends were cut back, 5 bases at V and 5 bases at J, with 9 bases in the middle. The length of the CDR3 is 12 residues. Here the CDR3 DNA reads TGTGCCAGCTCATCCCTGGGGACTGAAGCTTTCTTT. Residues: CASSSLGTEAFF.

The J gene is TRBJ2-1, the V gene TRBV20-1, with 16 bases identical to TRBD2. This CDR3 has 16 residues. Losses at the gene ends were 5 bases for V and 9 bases for J; bases not matched to a gene: 10. Germline CDR1 and CDR2: DFQATT and SNEGSKA (reference sequence). The CDR3 region is CSALLPGLAGGVEQFF. Written as DNA, the CDR3 is TGCAGTGCTCTGTTACCGGGACTAGCGGGAGGGGTTGAGCAGTTCTTC.

The V call is TRBV11-2, the J call TRBJ2-5; the D is unclear. V was trimmed by 5 bases and J by 3 bases, leaving 13 bases between them. Per the germline V gene, CDR1 is SGHAT and CDR2 is FQNNGV. The CDR3 totals 14 residues. This CDR3 is CASSPLLGEETQYF. DNA of the CDR3: TGTGCCAGCAGCCCGCTCCTTGGAGAAGAGACCCAGTACTTC.

J is TRBJ2-7 and V is TRBV28; D tentatively fits TRBD1 or TRBD2 (5 bases each). Germline V CDR1 and CDR2: MDHEN, SYDVKM. The ends were cut back, 2 bases at V and 3 bases at J, with 14 bases in the middle. This CDR3 is built from 15 residues. This CDR3 reads CASSLGPGTYYEQYF. The CDR3 DNA reads TGTGCCAGCAGTTTAGGCCCAGGGACCTACTACGAGCAGTACTTC.

This clonotype has just a few counts. The J gene is TRBJ2-5, the V gene TRBV14; TRBD1 matches 8 bases. The DNA end is a closer match to TRBJ2-7, so the J assignment may be wrong. CDR1 and CDR2 from the germline V gene are SGHDN and FVKESK. The CDR3 is made up of 16 amino acids. CDR3 amino acids: CASSHKNRGKTYEQYF. The CDR3 DNA sequence: TGTGCCAGCAGCCACAAAAACAGGGGGAAAACCTACGAGCAGTACTTC.

This clonotype appeared a single time. The V and J genes are TRBV20-1 and TRBJ2-1, with D perhaps TRBD2 (6 bases). The germline V and J ends were trimmed by 3 bases and 9 bases, with 21 bases remaining between them. The germline V gene has CDR1 DFQATT and CDR2 SNEGSKA (reference sequence). The CDR3 has 15 amino acids. Here the CDR3 reads CSARTRAGRLGEQFF. The CDR3 bases are TGCAGTGCTAGGACGAGGGCAGGGAGGTTGGGTGAGCAGTTCTTC.

The J gene is TRBJ1-1, the V gene TRBV5-6, with 9 bases lining up with TRBD1. This CDR3 region has 15 residues. With 3 bases clipped from V and 4 bases from J, the junction kept 7 bases outside the gene matches. Germline lookup yields CDR1 SGHDT and CDR2 YYEEEE. This CDR3 reads CASSSGQGRTTEAFF. The CDR3 region has the DNA TGTGCCAGCAGCTCCGGACAGGGGAGGACCACTGAAGCTTTCTTT.

This clonotype was seen a single time. J is TRBJ2-3 and V is TRBV6-4; TRBD2 matches 9 bases. The length of the CDR3 is 15 residues. Germline assignment: CDR1 MRHNA and CDR2 SNTAGT. V lost 6 bases, J lost 4 bases, and 8 bases stayed unmatched. CDR3 in amino acids: CASSGELAGPDTQYF. The CDR3 DNA reads TGTGCCAGCAGCGGCGAACTAGCGGGCCCAGATACGCAGTATTTT.

J is TRBJ1-1 and V is TRBV6-1, with D uncertain. Germline CDR1 and CDR2: MNHNS and SASEGT. The V end was cut by 2 bases, the J end by 3 bases, with 16 bases between. The CDR3 has 16 residues. The DNA of the CDR3 is TGTGCCAGCAGTGAATTATCGGGGAGACTAGACACTGAAGCTTTCTTT. Translated: CASSELSGRLDTEAFF.

The chain employs TRBV28 and TRBJ1-2; D uncertain. The V gene's germline CDR1 is MDHEN and CDR2 SYDVKM. This CDR3 spans 14 amino acids. V lost 2 bases to trimming and J lost 4 bases, with 11 bases between them. The CDR3 here is CASSLGEGSYGYTF. DNA for the CDR3: TGTGCCAGCAGTTTAGGGGAAGGGAGCTATGGCTACACCTTC.

This clonotype was seen ten or more times. The rearrangement uses TRBV24-1 and TRBJ2-7; no clear D. Germline-derived CDR1 and CDR2 are KGHDR and SFDVKD. The CDR3 totals 15 residues. V lost 3 bases and J 7 bases, leaving 18 bases between the germline ends. CDR3 loop: CATSDRTTFTGEQYF. CDR3 DNA sequence: TGTGCCACCAGTGATCGGACCACCTTTACGGGTGAGCAGTACTTC.

The chain recombines TRBV10-1 with TRBJ2-3, with TRBD1 matching over 8 bases. With 4 bases clipped from V and 0 bases from J, the junction kept 9 bases outside the gene matches. Germline V lookup: CDR1 WNHNN, CDR2 SYGVQD (reference sequence). This CDR3 comprises 17 residues. The CDR3 nucleotides are TGCGCCAGCAGTGCCGGGACAGGAGGGGCTAGCACAGATACGCAGTATTTT. It specifies CASSAGTGGASTDTQYF.

V gene TRBV10-3 combines with J gene TRBJ2-2, with 8 bases that match TRBD2. CDR1 ENHRY and CDR2 SYGVKD come from the germline V gene. CDR3 length: 15 amino acids. The V and J ends lost 6 bases and 7 bases, in that order; junction bases with no gene match: 10. CDR3 sequence reads: CAIRLAEATGGELFF. CDR3 sequence (DNA): TGTGCCATCAGACTAGCGGAGGCGACTGGCGGGGAGCTGTTTTTT.

This sequence joins TRBV5-5 and TRBJ2-5; no clear D gene. Germline V gives CDR1 SGHKS, CDR2 YYEKEE (reference sequence). There are 13 residues in the CDR3. V was shortened by 3 bases and J by 0 bases, with 6 bases between the two germline ends. The CDR3 DNA is TGTGCCAGCAGCTGGATGTACCAAGAGACCCAGTACTTC. Its translation: CASSWMYQETQYF.

The rearrangement joins TRBV6-5 to TRBJ2-3; D unresolved. The CDR3 runs to 15 residues. V gave up 1 base and J gave up 2 bases, with 10 bases separating them. Per the germline V gene, CDR1 is MNHEY and CDR2 is SVGAGI. The CDR3 loop is CASSYLGSYTDTQYF. DNA of the CDR3: TGTGCCAGCAGTTACTTGGGCAGCTACACAGATACGCAGTATTTT.

The chain couples TRBV7-9 to TRBJ2-5; D gene ambiguous. There are 14 residues in the CDR3. The germline gives CDR1 SEHNR, CDR2 FQNEAQ (reference sequence). V was cut by 1 base and J by 1 base, with 7 bases left in between. CDR3 in amino acids: CASSLEAGQETQYF. The CDR3 bases are TGTGCCAGCAGCTTAGAGGCCGGCCAAGAGACCCAGTACTTC. Filled out from reference TRBV7-9 and TRBJ2-5, the complete variable domain reads DTGVSQNPRHKITKRGQNVTFRCDPISEHNRLYWYRQTLGQGPEFLTYFQNEAQLEKSRLLSDRFSAERPKGSFSTLEIQRTEQGDSAMYLCASSLEAGQETQYFGPGTRLLVL.